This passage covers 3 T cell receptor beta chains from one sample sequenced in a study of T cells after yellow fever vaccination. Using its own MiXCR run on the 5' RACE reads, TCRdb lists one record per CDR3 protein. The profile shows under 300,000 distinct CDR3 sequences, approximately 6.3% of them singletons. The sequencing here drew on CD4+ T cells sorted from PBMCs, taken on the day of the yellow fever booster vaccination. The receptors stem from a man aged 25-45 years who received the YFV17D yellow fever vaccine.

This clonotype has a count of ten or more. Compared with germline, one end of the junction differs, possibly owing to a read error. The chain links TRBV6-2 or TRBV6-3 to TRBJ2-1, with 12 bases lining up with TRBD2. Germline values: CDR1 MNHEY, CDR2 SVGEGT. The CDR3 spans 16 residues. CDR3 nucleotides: TGTGCCAGCGTCGGACTAGCGGGACCGAACTACAATGAGCAGTTATTC. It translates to CASVGLAGPNYNEQLF.

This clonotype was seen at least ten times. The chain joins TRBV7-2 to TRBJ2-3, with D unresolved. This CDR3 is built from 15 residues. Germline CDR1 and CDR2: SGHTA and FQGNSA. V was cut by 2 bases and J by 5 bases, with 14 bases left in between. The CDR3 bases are TGTGCCAGCAGCTTAAGCGTCCAGCACAGAGATACGCAGTATTTT. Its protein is CASSLSVQHRDTQYF.

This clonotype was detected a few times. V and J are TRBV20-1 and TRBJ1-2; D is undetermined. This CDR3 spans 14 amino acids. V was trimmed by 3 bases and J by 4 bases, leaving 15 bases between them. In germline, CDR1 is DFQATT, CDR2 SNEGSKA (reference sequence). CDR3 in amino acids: CSARAPLIVYGYTF. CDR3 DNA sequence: TGCAGTGCTAGGGCTCCTTTGATTGTCTATGGCTACACCTTC.